This T cell receptor (beta chain) came from a study of OX40 agonist ivuxolimab in advanced cancers. Study-wide context: Patient treatment consisted of intravenous ivuxolimab administration every 2 weeks at 0.01 to 10 mg/kg. Among those treated, three patients had partial responses, one with hepatocellular carcinoma and two with cutaneous melanoma. Study-level points and caveats: Among T cells, CD8+ cells averaged more expanded clones than CD4+ cells.

Measured with immunoSEQ multiplex PCR; TCRdb has only the in-frame clones, and not every one. The sample shows 40,000 to 60,000 clones, 85% to 95% of them seen only once. Regarding this clone: Its antigen is unidentified.

V gave up 8 bases and J gave up 4 bases; unmatched junction bases: 4. From germline, CDR1 is MNHEY and CDR2 SMNVEV (reference sequence). The CDR3 sequence is 14 residues long. The source is an adult with an advanced solid tumor such as melanoma, head and neck, liver or kidney cancer. V is TRBV27 and J is TRBJ2-2, with 10 bases lining up with TRBD2. Sequenced here: CD4+ or CD8+ T cells sorted from blood, sampled in a trial of the OX40 agonist ivuxolimab. The CDR3 spells CASGLAASTGELFF. The CDR3, as DNA: TGTGCCAGCGGACTAGCGGCAAGCACCGGGGAGCTGTTTTTT.